This T cell receptor beta chain was obtained from a study of regulatory T cells in long-lasting Graves disease. About the study: Those with persistent Graves' disease had received antithyroid drugs for over 5 years with positive TSH receptor antibodies.

For this clonotype: Its antigen is unidentified.

General study findings and limits: It was in persistent disease that TRBV28, TRBJ1-2 and TRBJ2-5 were favored. Among the persistent patients, fewer than 3,500 public clonotypes were shared, more than the 750 to 1,000 shared among new patients.

From germline, CDR1 is MNHGY and CDR2 SVAAGI. V gave up 3 bases and J gave up 6 bases, with 14 bases separating them. This CDR3 is built from 15 residues. Arm-PCR with iRepertoire HTBI primers amplified the CDR3 regions for these TCR beta libraries. MiXCR was run by TCRdb on the multiplex PCR reads, yielding one entry per CDR3 protein. The table shows hundreds of thousands of distinct CDR3 sequences, with less than 25% occurring only once. Described time point: persistent/refractory GD, antithyroid drugs over 5 years with positive TRAb. Isolated PBMC RNA provided the starting material for the TCR library.

The material was peripheral blood mononuclear cells (PBMCs), obtained when the disease was refractory, from a patient treated with antithyroid drugs. This TCR was recovered from a female donor with Graves disease. The chain combines TRBV6-9 with TRBJ1-4, with D tentatively TRBD1 (6 bases). The CDR3 DNA follows: TGTGCCAGCAGTTACTCAGGGGCGTCGGATGAAAAACTGTTTTTT. Translation gives CASSYSGASDEKLFF.